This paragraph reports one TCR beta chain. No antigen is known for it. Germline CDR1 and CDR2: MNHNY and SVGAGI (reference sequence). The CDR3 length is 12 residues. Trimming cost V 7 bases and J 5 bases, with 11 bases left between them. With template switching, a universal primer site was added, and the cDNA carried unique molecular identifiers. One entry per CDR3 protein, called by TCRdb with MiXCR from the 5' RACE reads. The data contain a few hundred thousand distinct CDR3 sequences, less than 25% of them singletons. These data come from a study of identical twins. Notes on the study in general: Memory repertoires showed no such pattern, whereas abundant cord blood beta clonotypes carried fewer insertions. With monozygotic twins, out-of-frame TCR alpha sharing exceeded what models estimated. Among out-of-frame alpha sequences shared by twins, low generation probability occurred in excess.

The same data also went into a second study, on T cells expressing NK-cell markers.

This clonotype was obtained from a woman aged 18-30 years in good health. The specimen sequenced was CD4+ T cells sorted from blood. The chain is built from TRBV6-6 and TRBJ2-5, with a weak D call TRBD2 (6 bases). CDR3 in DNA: TGTGCCAGCAAGAGAGGAGGGGAGACCCAGTACTTC. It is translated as CASKRGGETQYF.